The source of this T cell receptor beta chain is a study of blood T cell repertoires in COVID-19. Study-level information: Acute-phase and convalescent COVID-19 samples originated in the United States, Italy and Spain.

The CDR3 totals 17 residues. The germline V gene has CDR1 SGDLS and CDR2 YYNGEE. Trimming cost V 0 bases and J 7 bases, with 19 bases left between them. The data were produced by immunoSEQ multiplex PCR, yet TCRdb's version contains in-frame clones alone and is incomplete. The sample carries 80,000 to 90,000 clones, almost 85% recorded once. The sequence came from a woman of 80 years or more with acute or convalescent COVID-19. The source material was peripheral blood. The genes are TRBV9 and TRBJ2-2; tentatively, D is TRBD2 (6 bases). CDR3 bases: TGTGCCAGCAGCGTAGACCCCTTAGGAGGGGTGGTCGGGGAGCTGTTTTTT. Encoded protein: CASSVDPLGGVVGELFF.